This T cell receptor (beta chain) was identified in a study of T cells in Graves' hyperthyroidism and ophthalmopathy. Germline lookup yields CDR1 MDHEN and CDR2 SYDVKM. The CDR3 runs to 16 residues. The J segment lost 2 bases and the V segment lost 5 bases, leaving 4 bases of the junction unmatched. RNA transcripts served as the template for amplifying TCR beta CDR3 regions. The primer set for the first-round RT-PCR of the TCR CDR3 was HTBI. MiXCR, run by TCRdb on the multiplex PCR reads, gives a single entry per CDR3 protein. The table records about 200,000 distinct CDR3 sequences, about a sixth of them present only once.

Sequencing input: blood. V usage is TRBV28 and J usage is TRBJ2-1; TRBD1 agrees at 12 bases. This TCR was sampled from a woman in her forties or fifties with Graves' hyperthyroidism. CDR3 DNA sequence: TGTGCCAGCAGTCCGAGGGACAGGGGGCCCTACAATGAGCAGTTCTTC. Translated: CASSPRDRGPYNEQFF.